This T cell receptor beta chain came from a study of blood T cell repertoires in COVID-19. The overall study: COVID-19 samples, acute and convalescent, were from the United States, Italy and Spain. PBMCs, B-cell-depleted T cells, or T cells provided the cDNA or gDNA that made up the material.

In the authors' methods: Amplification of reference gene primers provided the estimated nucleated cell counts. The table came from immunoSEQ multiplex PCR; TCRdb's copy has only in-frame clones and leaves some out. V and J calls plus clone size are reproduced from that table; the DNA served to infer D and trimming. The data hold under 200,000 clones, with approximately 91% observed a single time. Between the trimmed V and J ends, which lost 3 bases and 8 bases, there was a span of 11 bases. Per germline, CDR1 SEHNR and CDR2 FQNEAQ (reference sequence). The CDR3 has 14 residues. The sequenced sample consisted of peripheral blood. The sequence came from a man between 18 and 35 years old with acute or convalescent COVID-19. This chain joins TRBV7-9 and TRBJ1-6, with D unresolved. CDR3 DNA: TGTGCCAGCAGCTTTTTACAACCGCATTCACCCCTCCACTTT. Protein sequence: CASSFLQPHSPLHF.